The 8 T cell receptor beta chains below all came from one sample that was sequenced in a study of cytomegalovirus exposure and HLA in healthy donors. Amplification used 60 Vbeta primers and 13 Jbeta primers. Clones were read by immunoSEQ multiplex PCR, and TCRdb kept only the in-frame ones, dropping some. Of 120,000 or so clones in the sample, 75% to 80% are singletons; the top ten hold 1.3%. The sequencing input was PBMCs. The source is a woman in her twenties or thirties in good health and CMV-seronegative.

This clone was recorded a few times. CDR3 DNA: TGTGCCAGCAGCCAGGACAGGGGGCTCGAAAAACTGTTTTTT. Its protein product is CASSQDRGLEKLFF. The chain combines TRBV4-2 with TRBJ1-4, with 11 bases fitting TRBD1. Germline V gene data show CDR1 as LGHNA and CDR2 as YNFKEQ. Trimming cost V 3 bases and J 8 bases; bases outside gene matches: 2. This CDR3 is 14 amino acids long.

The chain uses TRBV6-5 and TRBJ2-7; D is possibly TRBD2 (6 bases). The germline CDR1 and CDR2 sequences are MNHEY and SVGAGI. The V and J ends lost 0 bases and 6 bases respectively, with 12 bases between them. This CDR3 contains 14 residues. The CDR3 sequence is CASSYSPEGLEQYF. In DNA form, the CDR3 reads TGTGCCAGCAGTTACTCGCCAGAGGGACTCGAGCAGTACTTC.

This chain connects TRBV4-3 to TRBJ2-7; 7 nucleotides align to TRBD1. CDR3 length: 15 amino acids. CDR1 is LGHNA and CDR2 is YSLEER in the germline V gene. V lost 1 base, J lost 3 bases, and 6 bases stayed unmatched. The CDR3 sequence: CASSQGQGLGYEQYF. DNA for the CDR3: TGCGCCAGCAGCCAAGGACAGGGCCTTGGCTACGAGCAGTACTTC.

The chain couples TRBV4-1 to TRBJ2-7, with a possible D match to TRBD2 (6 bases). This CDR3 has 19 amino acids. Trimming removed 0 bases from V and 1 base from J, with 22 bases in between. Per germline, CDR1 MGHRA and CDR2 YSYEKL. The CDR3 region is CASSQETDWGSSVSYEQYF. CDR3 nucleotides: TGCGCCAGCAGCCAAGAGACAGATTGGGGGTCTAGCGTATCCTACGAGCAGTACTTC.

The CDR3 DNA sequence: TGCGCCAGCAGCCAGGGGACAGCCCCCGGAAACACCATATATTTT. Its protein is CASSQGTAPGNTIYF. This chain uses TRBV4-1 with TRBJ1-3, with TRBD1 matching 7 bases. The V gene's germline CDR1 is MGHRA and CDR2 YSYEKL. The V and J ends lost 3 bases and 4 bases, in that order; junction bases with no gene match: 6. The CDR3 is made up of 15 amino acids.

The V and J genes are TRBV6-5 and TRBJ1-2; 9 bases match TRBD1. Germline V gene sequence: CDR1 MNHEY, CDR2 SVGAGI. This CDR3 contains 16 residues. After removal of 2 bases from V and 4 bases from J, the junction contained 8 bases not matched to a gene. The CDR3 DNA reads as TGTGCCAGCAGTTACCGCGGGACAGGGTTGTTCTATGGCTACACCTTC. Protein product: CASSYRGTGLFYGYTF.

This chain's CDR3 is CASSQILAGGILAETQYF. The CDR3 DNA reads as TGTGCCAGCAGCCAAATACTAGCGGGGGGGATACTGGCCGAGACCCAGTACTTC. The chain joins TRBV7-2 to TRBJ2-5; 13 bases map to TRBD2. CDR1 is SGHTA, CDR2 FQGNSA, per germline. Germline trimming cut 5 bases from V and 5 bases from J; bases unmatched to any gene: 14. The CDR3 loop spans 18 amino acids.

CDR3 in amino acids: CASSFGTGDNSPLHF. The CDR3 nucleotides are TGTGCCAGCAGTTTCGGGACAGGGGATAATTCACCCCTCCACTTT. The genes are TRBV28 and TRBJ1-6; 10 bases map to TRBD1. The trim removed 3 bases at V and 5 bases at J, leaving 1 base unmatched. CDR3 length equals 15 residues. Germline assignment: CDR1 MDHEN and CDR2 SYDVKM. Full variable domain (missing parts from reference TRBV28 and TRBJ1-6): DVKVTQSSRYLVKRTGEKVFLECVQDMDHENMFWYRQDPGLGLRLIYFSYDVKMKEKGDIPEGYSVSREKKERFSLILESASTNQTSMYLCASSFGTGDNSPLHFGNGTRLTVT.